What follows are 5 T cell receptor beta chains derived from one specimen sequenced in a study of lymphopenia after photon versus proton radiotherapy. Some clones are missing from TCRdb's copy, which holds only in-frame ones; the method was immunoSEQ multiplex PCR. Of 150,000 to 200,000 clones listed, around 85% are singletons. The sample here was peripheral blood, taken from a patient treated with photon-based radiotherapy. The source of these receptors is a man aged 50 to 60 with gastric cancer.

The chain links TRBV6-1 to TRBJ2-1; a possible D gene is TRBD1 (6 bases). The V gene's germline CDR1 is MNHNS and CDR2 SASEGT. This CDR3 is 11 amino acids long. V lost 2 bases to trimming and J lost 14 bases, with 10 bases between them. The CDR3 DNA is TGTGCCAGCAGTGAAAGGGGGTGGGAGTTCTTC. It yields the protein CASSERGWEFF.

The rearrangement links TRBV7-9 to TRBJ2-7; 12 bases fit TRBD2. V trimming: 5 bases; J trimming: 0 bases; junction bases outside the gene matches: 5. From germline, CDR1 is SEHNR and CDR2 FQNEAQ (reference sequence). This CDR3 is built from 16 residues. The CDR3 sequence: CASSPRLAGVSYEQYF. The CDR3 DNA is TGTGCCAGCAGCCCGCGACTAGCGGGAGTCTCCTACGAGCAGTACTTC. The full variable domain, rest sourced from reference TRBV7-9 and TRBJ2-7, is DTGVSQNPRHKITKRGQNVTFRCDPISEHNRLYWYRQTLGQGPEFLTYFQNEAQLEKSRLLSDRFSAERPKGSFSTLEIQRTEQGDSAMYLCASSPRLAGVSYEQYFGPGTRLTVT.

The J gene is TRBJ1-1, the V gene TRBV29-1; TRBD1 matches 7 bases. Germline CDR1 is SQVTM and CDR2 is ANQGSEA. The CDR3 has 13 amino acids. Trimming cost V 8 bases and J 1 base; bases outside gene matches: 7. The CDR3 DNA follows: TGCAGCTCCAAGGACAGGAGGAACACTGAAGCTTTCTTT. As protein: CSSKDRRNTEAFF.

The sample holds one count of this clone. V is TRBV6-1 and J is TRBJ1-2, with D maybe TRBD1 (5 bases). This CDR3 is built from 13 residues. V gave up 6 bases and J gave up 1 base, with 9 bases separating them. In germline, CDR1 is MNHNS, CDR2 SASEGT. The CDR3: CASSPDSNYGYTF. The CDR3 region has the DNA TGTGCCAGCAGCCCAGACAGTAACTATGGCTACACCTTC.

This chain uses TRBV19 with TRBJ2-3; 8 positions match TRBD1. The CDR3 has 15 residues. Germline V gene data show CDR1 as LNHDA and CDR2 as SQIVND (reference sequence). J was trimmed by 3 bases and V by 4 bases; bases with no gene match: 6. CDR3 residues: CASSTDRASTDTQYF. CDR3 bases: TGTGCCAGTAGTACGGACAGGGCTAGTACAGATACGCAGTATTTT.